Listed below are T cell receptor beta chains from one sample, sequenced in a study of siplizumab effects on memory and regulatory T cells. This table comes from immunoSEQ multiplex PCR, and its TCRdb copy is limited to in-frame clones, with some not included. The table lists some 73,000 clones, 93% of them singletons. Sequences were obtained from CD8+ T cells sorted from blood. These receptors came from a human donor in good health. CDR3s include the opening cysteine and the closing phenylalanine or tryptophan. A D gene is named only where the DNA matches it firmly. Not every row has a clone size; where given, it reads once, few, many or a size class.

size,D,length,J,V,CDR3,DNA
-,-,16,TRBJ2-5,TRBV4-1,CASSQDQGPYQETQYF,TGCGCCAGCAGCCAAGACCAGGGGCCGTACCAAGAGACCCAGTACTTC
-,-,14,TRBJ1-1,TRBV11-3,CASSSGQTISEAFF,TGTGCCAGCAGCTCGGGACAAACCATCTCTGAAGCTTTCTTT
-,-,13,TRBJ2-7,TRBV5-4,CASSLVGVDEQYF,TGTGCCAGCAGCTTGGTAGGGGTCGACGAGCAGTACTTC
-,-,14,TRBJ2-1,TRBV7-2,CASSLIYRGGEQFF,TGTGCCAGCAGCTTAATCTACAGGGGAGGTGAGCAGTTCTTC
-,-,14,TRBJ1-6,TRBV9,CASSVGDYNSPLHF,TGTGCCAGCAGCGTAGGGGACTATAATTCACCCCTCCACTTT
few,-,11,TRBJ1-2,TRBV4-1,CASSQMGGYTF,TGCGCCAGCAGCCAAATGGGTGGCTACACCTTC
-,TRBD1,14,TRBJ2-1,TRBV2,CAITLQGARNEQFF,TGTGCCATCACTTTACAGGGGGCCCGCAATGAGCAGTTCTTC
-,TRBD2,17,TRBJ2-1,TRBV11-2,CASSLGPSGGAYNEQFF,TGTGCCAGCAGCTTAGGTCCTAGCGGGGGGGCCTACAATGAGCAGTTCTTC
-,-,12,TRBJ2-7,TRBV7-8,CASSPTGYEQYF,TGTGCCAGCAGCCCGACTGGCTACGAGCAGTACTTC
few,-,12,TRBJ1-5,TRBV6-6,CASSYSTPPQHF,TGTGCCAGCAGTTACTCGACTCCGCCCCAGCATTTT
few,-,14,TRBJ2-7,TRBV7-9,CASSLQGETYEQYF,TGTGCCAGCAGCTTGCAGGGCGAAACCTACGAGCAGTACTTC
-,TRBD1,15,TRBJ2-5,TRBV4-1,CASSQGPTGVGVQYF,TGCGCCAGCAGCCAAGGGCCCACAGGGGTAGGGGTCCAGTACTTC
-,-,15,TRBJ2-5,TRBV6-1,CASSELGGPQETQYF,TGTGCCAGCAGTGAATTAGGGGGACCGCAAGAGACCCAGTACTTC
-,-,12,TRBJ2-7,TRBV5-4,CASSQVDQVQYF,TGTGCCAGCAGCCAGGTAGACCAGGTGCAGTACTTC
-,-,16,TRBJ2-3,TRBV7-3,CASSLIPPGSTDTQYF,TGTGCCAGCAGCTTAATCCCACCTGGATCCACAGATACGCAGTATTTT
-,TRBD2,18,TRBJ2-1,TRBV19,CASSIGLAGGSSYNEQFF,TGTGCCAGTAGTATAGGACTAGCGGGGGGGAGCTCCTACAATGAGCAGTTCTTC
-,-,14,TRBJ2-7,TRBV14,CASSQDLRYGEQYF,TGTGCCAGCAGCCAAGATCTACGTTACGGGGAGCAGTACTTC
-,-,15,TRBJ1-2,TRBV19,CASSPSGQDHYGYTF,TGTGCCAGTAGTCCCTCGGGTCAGGACCACTATGGCTACACCTTC
-,TRBD1,16,TRBJ2-3,TRBV5-8,CASSFRTGGGTDTQYF,TGTGCCAGCAGCTTTCGGACAGGGGGCGGCACAGATACGCAGTATTTT
-,TRBD2,15,TRBJ2-7,TRBV29-1,CSVGPPSGASYEQYF,TGCAGCGTTGGTCCCCCTAGCGGGGCCTCCTACGAGCAGTACTTC
-,-,15,TRBJ2-7,TRBV7-2,CASSTPGSFFYEQYF,TGTGCCAGCAGCACCCCGGGTTCCTTTTTCTACGAGCAGTACTTC
once,-,18,TRBJ2-1,TRBV4-3,CASSQDATPGLNYNEQFF,TGCGCCAGCAGCCAAGATGCTACACCGGGACTTAACTACAATGAGCAGTTCTTC
-,-,13,TRBJ1-1,TRBV13,CASSLEGNTEAFF,TGTGCCAGCAGCTTAGAAGGGAACACTGAAGCTTTCTTT
-,TRBD1,17,TRBJ1-1,TRBV19,CASSKTGTGGAGGQAFF,TGTGCCAGTAGCAAAACCGGGACAGGGGGCGCCGGGGGTCAAGCTTTCTTT
-,-,15,TRBJ1-1,TRBV19,CASSIDAGGNTEAFF,TGTGCCAGTAGTATAGATGCCGGGGGGAACACTGAAGCTTTCTTT
-,-,15,TRBJ2-1,TRBV9,CASSPGGGSYNEQFF,TGTGCCAGCAGCCCAGGGGGGGGGTCCTACAATGAGCAGTTCTTC
once,-,15,TRBJ1-5,TRBV15,CATSREGTWEQPQHF,TGTGCCACCAGCAGAGAGGGGACCTGGGAACAGCCCCAGCATTTT
-,-,13,TRBJ2-2,TRBV27,CASSFTNTGELFF,TGTGCCAGCAGTTTCACGAACACCGGGGAGCTGTTTTTT